This T cell receptor beta chain was sequenced during a study of identical twins. A universal primer site was created by template switching, with the cDNA bearing unique molecular identifiers. Using its own MiXCR run on the 5' RACE reads, TCRdb lists one record per CDR3 protein. The sample consists of 1.5 million or so distinct CDR3 sequences, less than 40% of them appearing once. Study conclusions and caveats: Surplus twin overlap in beta out-of-frame sequences was less pronounced. Abundant beta clonotypes from cord blood had fewer insertions, unlike memory repertoires, which showed none. Out-of-frame TCR alpha sharing in monozygotic twins exceeded recombination model predictions.

The CDR3 consists of 16 residues. V was clipped by 6 bases and J by 0 bases, with 12 bases between them. Regarding this clonotype: Its antigen is currently unknown.

The genes are TRBV12-3 or TRBV12-4 and TRBJ1-6; possible D gene TRBD1, 5 bases. The clonotype originates from a newborn girl in good health. The sample taken for sequencing was cord blood. The CDR3 DNA follows: TGTGCCAGCAGCTTCCACAGGAGCTCCTATAATTCACCCCTCCACTTT. It translates to CASSFHRSSYNSPLHF.